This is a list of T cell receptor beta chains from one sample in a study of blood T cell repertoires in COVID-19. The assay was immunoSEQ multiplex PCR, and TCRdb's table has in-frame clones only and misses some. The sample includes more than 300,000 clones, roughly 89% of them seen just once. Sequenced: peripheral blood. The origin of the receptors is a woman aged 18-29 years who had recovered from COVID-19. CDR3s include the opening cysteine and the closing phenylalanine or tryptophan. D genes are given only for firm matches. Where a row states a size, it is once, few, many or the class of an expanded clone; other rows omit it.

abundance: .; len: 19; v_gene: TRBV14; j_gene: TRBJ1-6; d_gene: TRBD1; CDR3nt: TGTGCCAGCAGCCAAACGACCGGGACAGGTTACTCCTATAATTCACCCCTCCACTTT; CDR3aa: CASSQTTGTGYSYNSPLHF
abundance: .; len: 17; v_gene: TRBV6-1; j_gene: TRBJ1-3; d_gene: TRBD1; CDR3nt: TGTGCCAGCAGTGAAACAGGGGGTAGGTTCTCTGGAAACACCATATATTTT; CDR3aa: CASSETGGRFSGNTIYF
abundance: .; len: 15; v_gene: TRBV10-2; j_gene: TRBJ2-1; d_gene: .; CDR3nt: TGCGCCAGCAGTGAGCGGACTACAACCTACAATGAGCAGTTCTTC; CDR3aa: CASSERTTTYNEQFF
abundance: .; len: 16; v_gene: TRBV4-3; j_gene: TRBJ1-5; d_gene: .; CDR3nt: TGCGCCAGCAGCCAAGATGTAAGCAGGGGAAGACAGCCCCAGCATTTT; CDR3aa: CASSQDVSRGRQPQHF
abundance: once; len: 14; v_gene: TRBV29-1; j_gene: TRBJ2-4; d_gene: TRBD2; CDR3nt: TGCAGCGCTAGACTAGCGGTAGCCAAAAACATTCAGTACTTC; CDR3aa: CSARLAVAKNIQYF
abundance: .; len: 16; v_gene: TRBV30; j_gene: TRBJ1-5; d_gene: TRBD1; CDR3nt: TGTGCCTGGAGTGTACTAACAGGGGGCCCCAATCAGCCCCAGCATTTT; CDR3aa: CAWSVLTGGPNQPQHF
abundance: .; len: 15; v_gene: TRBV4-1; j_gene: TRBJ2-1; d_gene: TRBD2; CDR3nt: TGCGCCAGCAGCCAAGGACTAGCGGGAGGGCTTGAGCAGTTCTTC; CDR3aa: CASSQGLAGGLEQFF
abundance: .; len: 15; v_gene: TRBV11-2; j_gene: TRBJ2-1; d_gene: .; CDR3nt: TGTGCCAGCAGCTTATTTTTTACGGGTAACAATGAGCAGTTCTTC; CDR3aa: CASSLFFTGNNEQFF
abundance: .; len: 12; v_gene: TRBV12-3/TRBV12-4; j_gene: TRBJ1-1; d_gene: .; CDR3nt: TGTGCCAGCAGTCAGGGTGAGACTGAAGCTTTCTTT; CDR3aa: CASSQGETEAFF
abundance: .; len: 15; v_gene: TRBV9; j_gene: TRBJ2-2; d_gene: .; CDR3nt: TGTGCCAGCAGCGTAGCAGGGATGAACACCGGGGAGCTGTTTTTT; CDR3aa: CASSVAGMNTGELFF
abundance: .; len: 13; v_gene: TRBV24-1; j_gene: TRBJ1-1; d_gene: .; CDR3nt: TGTGCCACCAGTTCGAGAAAGAACACTGAAGCTTTCTTT; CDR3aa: CATSSRKNTEAFF
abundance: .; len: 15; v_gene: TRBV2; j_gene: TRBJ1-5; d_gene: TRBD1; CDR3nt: TGTGCCAGCAGCGAGACAGGGAACGGCAATCAGCCCCAGCATTTT; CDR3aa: CASSETGNGNQPQHF
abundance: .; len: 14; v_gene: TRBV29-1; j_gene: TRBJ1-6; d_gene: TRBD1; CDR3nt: TGCAGCGTAAAATTACAGGGGCGCGATTCACCCCTCCACTTT; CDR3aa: CSVKLQGRDSPLHF
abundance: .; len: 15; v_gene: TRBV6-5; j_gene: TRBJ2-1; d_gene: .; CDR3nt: TGTGCCAGCAGCCCCCCAGGAGGGCTGGGCAATGAGCAGTTCTTC; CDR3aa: CASSPPGGLGNEQFF
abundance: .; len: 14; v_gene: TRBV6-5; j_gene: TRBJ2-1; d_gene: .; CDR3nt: TGTGCCAGCATCCTCGGTTCCCCCAACAATGAGCAGTTCTTC; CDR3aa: CASILGSPNNEQFF
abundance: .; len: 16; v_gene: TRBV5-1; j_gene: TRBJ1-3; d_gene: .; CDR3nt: TGCGCCAGCAGCGCCGGACAGTTAATCTCTGGAAACACCATATATTTT; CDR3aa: CASSAGQLISGNTIYF
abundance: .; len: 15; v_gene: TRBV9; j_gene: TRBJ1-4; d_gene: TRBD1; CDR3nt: TGTGCCAGCAGCCCCGCCGACAGGGACCATGAAAAACTGTTTTTT; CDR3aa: CASSPADRDHEKLFF
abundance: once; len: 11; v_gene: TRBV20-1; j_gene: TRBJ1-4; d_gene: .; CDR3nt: TGCAGTGTTGGCAGTAATGAAAAACTGTTTTTT; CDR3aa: CSVGSNEKLFF
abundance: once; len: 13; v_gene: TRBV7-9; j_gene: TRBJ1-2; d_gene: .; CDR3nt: TGTGCCAGCAGCCGGGGAATTCTTAATGGCTACACCTTC; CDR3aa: CASSRGILNGYTF
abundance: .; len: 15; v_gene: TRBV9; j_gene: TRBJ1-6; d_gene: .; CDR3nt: TGTGCCAGCAGCGACGCACAGGGAGTAAATTCACCCCTCCACTTT; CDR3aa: CASSDAQGVNSPLHF
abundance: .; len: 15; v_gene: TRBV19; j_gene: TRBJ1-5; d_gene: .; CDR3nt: TGTGCCAGTAGTCCCGAGGGGGTAGGGGTGGGACCCCAGCATTTT; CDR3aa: CASSPEGVGVGPQHF
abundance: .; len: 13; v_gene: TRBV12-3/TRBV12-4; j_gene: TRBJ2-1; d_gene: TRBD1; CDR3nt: TGTGCCATCAAAGACAGGGGGCGGGATGAGCAGTTCTTC; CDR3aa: CAIKDRGRDEQFF
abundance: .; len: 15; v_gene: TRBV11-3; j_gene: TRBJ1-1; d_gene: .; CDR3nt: TGTGCCAGCAGCCCCAGGGTCAGCCTGAACACTGAAGCTTTCTTT; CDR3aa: CASSPRVSLNTEAFF
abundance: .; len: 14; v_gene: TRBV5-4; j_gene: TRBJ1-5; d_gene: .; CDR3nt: TGTGCCAGCAACGACAGAAATAGCAATCAGCCCCAGCATTTT; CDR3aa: CASNDRNSNQPQHF
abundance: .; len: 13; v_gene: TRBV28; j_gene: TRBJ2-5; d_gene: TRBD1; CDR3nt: TGTGCCAGCAGGACAGGGGGCAGGGAGACCCAGTACTTC; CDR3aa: CASRTGGRETQYF
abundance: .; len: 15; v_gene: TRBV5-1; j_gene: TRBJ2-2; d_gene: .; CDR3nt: TGCGCCAGCAGCTTTAGCGGTACGAACACCGGGGAGCTGTTTTTT; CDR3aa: CASSFSGTNTGELFF
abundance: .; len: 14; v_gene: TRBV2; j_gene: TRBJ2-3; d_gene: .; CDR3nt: TGTGCCAGCAGTGGTCTAGGTGGGACAGATACGCAGTATTTT; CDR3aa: CASSGLGGTDTQYF
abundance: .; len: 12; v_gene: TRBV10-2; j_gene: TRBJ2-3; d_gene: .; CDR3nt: TGCGCCAGCAAGACAGACACAGATACGCAGTATTTT; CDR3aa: CASKTDTDTQYF
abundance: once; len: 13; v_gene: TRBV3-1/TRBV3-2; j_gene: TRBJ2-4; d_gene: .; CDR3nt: TGTGCCAGCAGCCACGGGGGAGGCGGCATTCAGTACTTC; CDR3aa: CASSHGGGGIQYF
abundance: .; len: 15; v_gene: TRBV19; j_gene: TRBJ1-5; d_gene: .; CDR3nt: TGTGCCAGTAGGGGCCAGGGCAGGGGAAATCAGCCCCAGCATTTT; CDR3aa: CASRGQGRGNQPQHF
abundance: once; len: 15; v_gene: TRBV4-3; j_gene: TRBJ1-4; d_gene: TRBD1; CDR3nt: TGCGCCAGCAGCCTAAACAGGGGAAGGGATGAAAAACTGTTTTTT; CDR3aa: CASSLNRGRDEKLFF
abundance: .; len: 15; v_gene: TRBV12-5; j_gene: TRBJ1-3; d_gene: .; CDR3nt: TGTGCTAGTGGTTCGGGATCGTACTCTGGAAACACCATATATTTT; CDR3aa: CASGSGSYSGNTIYF
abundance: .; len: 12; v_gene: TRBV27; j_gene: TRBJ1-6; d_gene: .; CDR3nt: TGTGCCAGCAGTTTGGGCAATTCACCCCTCCACTTT; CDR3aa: CASSLGNSPLHF
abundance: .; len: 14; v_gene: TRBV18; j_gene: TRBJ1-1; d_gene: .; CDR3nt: TGTGCCAGCTCACCACAGTCGCGTACCTCTGAAGCTTTCTTT; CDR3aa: CASSPQSRTSEAFF
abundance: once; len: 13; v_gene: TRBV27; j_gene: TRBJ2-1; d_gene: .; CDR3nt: TGTGCCAGCATGACGGGAACCTACAATGAGCAGTTCTTC; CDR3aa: CASMTGTYNEQFF
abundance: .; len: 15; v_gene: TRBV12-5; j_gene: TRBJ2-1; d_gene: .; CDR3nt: TGTGCTAGTGGTCGGTCGGCGGGACTCTACAATGAGCAGTTCTTC; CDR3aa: CASGRSAGLYNEQFF
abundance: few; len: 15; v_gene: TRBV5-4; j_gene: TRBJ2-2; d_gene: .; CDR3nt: TGTGCCAGCAGCCCCGGGACATCTGGGACCGGGGAGCTGTTTTTT; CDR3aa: CASSPGTSGTGELFF
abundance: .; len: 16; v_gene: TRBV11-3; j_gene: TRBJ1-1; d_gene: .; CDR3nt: TGTGCCAGCAGCTTAAAAACCCTGGAGTTGGACACTGAAGCTTTCTTT; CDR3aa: CASSLKTLELDTEAFF
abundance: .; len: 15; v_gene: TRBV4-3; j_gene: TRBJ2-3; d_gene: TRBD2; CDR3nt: TGCGCCAGCAGCCAAGATCCAGCGGGAGTTGATACGCAGTATTTT; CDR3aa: CASSQDPAGVDTQYF
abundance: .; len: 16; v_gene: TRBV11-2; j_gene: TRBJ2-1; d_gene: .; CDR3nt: TGTGCCAGCAGCCCCCGACAGGGACTGGCTTACAATGAGCAGTTCTTC; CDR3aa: CASSPRQGLAYNEQFF
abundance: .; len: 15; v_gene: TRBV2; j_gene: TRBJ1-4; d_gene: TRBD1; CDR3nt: TGTGCCAGCAGTGAACTGACAGGGGGGGGAGAAAAACTGTTTTTT; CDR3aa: CASSELTGGGEKLFF
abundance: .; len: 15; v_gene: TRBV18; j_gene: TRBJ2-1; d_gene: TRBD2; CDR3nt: TGTGCCAGCTCACCCGGACTAGCGGGGGGCAATGAGCAGTTCTTC; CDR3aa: CASSPGLAGGNEQFF
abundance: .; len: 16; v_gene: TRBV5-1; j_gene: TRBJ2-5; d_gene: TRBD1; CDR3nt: TGCGCCAGCGCCGAAGCCTGGGACAGGGCCCTGGAGACCCAGTACTTC; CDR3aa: CASAEAWDRALETQYF